Presented here are 6 T cell receptor beta chains from one specimen sequenced in a study of blood T cells in healthy people across ages. Together with a sample-barcoded 5' primer, a J-beta primer mix was included in a second PCR lasting roughly 6 to 12 cycles. TCRdb passed the 5' RACE reads through MiXCR, listing each CDR3 protein once. Of roughly 900,000 distinct CDR3 sequences in the sample, 29% were seen once. The sequenced sample consisted of blood. The receptors shown here come from a woman over 75 in good health.

V gene TRBV6-2 or TRBV6-3 combines with J gene TRBJ2-3; 9 bases are a match to TRBD2. J gave up 3 bases and V 5 bases, and 9 bases lay outside the gene matches. The CDR3 extends over 16 amino acids. The V gene's germline CDR1 is MNHEY and CDR2 SVGEGT. CDR3 sequence: CASSKTGGGGTDTQYF. The CDR3 DNA reads as TGTGCCAGCAGTAAGACCGGCGGGGGGGGAACAGATACGCAGTATTTT.

Regarding this clonotype: This may be a read error, as it is one base from a much larger clone. The chain employs TRBV7-9 and TRBJ2-4; possibly TRBD1 or TRBD2 for D (5 bases each). Germline V gene sequence: CDR1 SEHNR, CDR2 FQNEAQ (reference sequence). The CDR3 runs to 17 residues. V lost 3 bases, J lost 0 bases, and 15 bases lay in between. The CDR3 sequence: CASSLVGRALAKNIQYF. CDR3 DNA sequence: TGTGCCAGCAGCTTGGTGGGACGGGCCCTAGCCAAAAACATTCAGTACTTC.

This CDR3 reads CASSSTPRSYEQYF. The CDR3 DNA sequence: TGTGCCAGCAGCTCCACACCGCGGTCCTACGAGCAGTACTTC. J is TRBJ2-7 and V is TRBV13; D gene ambiguous. The germline V gene has CDR1 PRHDT and CDR2 FYEKMQ (reference sequence). The CDR3 runs to 14 residues. Trimming cost V 4 bases and J 1 base, with 11 bases left between them.

This clonotype was counted a few times. This chain connects TRBV4-3 to TRBJ1-5, with 9 bases lining up with TRBD1. The V gene end was trimmed by 1 base and the J gene end by 7 bases; junction bases not matched to a gene: 2. CDR1 and CDR2 from the germline V gene are LGHNA and YSLEER. The CDR3 extends over 14 amino acids. CDR3 region: CASSQGQGEQPQHF. In DNA, the CDR3 is TGCGCCAGCAGCCAAGGACAGGGGGAGCAGCCCCAGCATTTT.

Regarding this clonotype: A much larger clone differs from this one at a single base, so this may be a read error. The gene calls are TRBV18 and TRBJ1-4; 10 bases align to TRBD1. This CDR3 is built from 15 residues. V shed 6 bases, J shed 7 bases, and the junction held 8 bases outside the gene matches. Germline CDR1 and CDR2: KGHSH and LQKENI. CDR3 region: CASSGTGDRPEKLFF. The CDR3, as DNA: TGTGCCAGCTCCGGGACAGGGGACCGGCCTGAAAAACTGTTTTTT.

This clonotype has more than one count but fewer than ten. The V and J genes are TRBV6-2 or TRBV6-3 and TRBJ2-1, with 12 positions matching TRBD2. The CDR3 runs 15 residues. CDR1 and CDR2 (germline): MNHEY, SVGEGT. J gave up 7 bases and V 2 bases, and 3 bases lay outside the gene matches. The CDR3 DNA follows: TGTGCCAGCAGTTACAAACTAGCGGGGGGAAATGAGCAGTTCTTC. Its protein is CASSYKLAGGNEQFF.